This paragraph covers one TCR beta chain sequence. Its specificity is not known. The entry originates in a study of cytomegalovirus exposure and HLA in healthy donors. Study-wide results and caveats: TCR beta chains numbering 164 were designated cytomegalovirus-associated.

V shed 4 bases, J shed 2 bases, and the junction held 5 bases outside the gene matches. Germline assignment: CDR1 MNHEY and CDR2 SMNVEV (reference sequence). This CDR3 is 16 amino acids long. PCR involved 60 Vbeta and 13 Jbeta primers. Profiled with immunoSEQ multiplex PCR; TCRdb holds only in-frame clones, not every one. The repertoire holds 90,000 or so clones, 65% to 80% seen once, with about a sixth in the top ten. The rearrangement uses TRBV27 and TRBJ2-5; 12 bases line up with TRBD2. The source is a woman aged 18-29 years in good health and CMV-seropositive. Sequenced sample: PBMCs. The CDR3: CASSSTSGGYQETQYF. The CDR3 DNA follows: TGTGCCAGCAGTTCAACTAGCGGGGGGTATCAAGAGACCCAGTACTTC.